This TCR beta chain was observed in a study of cytomegalovirus exposure and HLA in healthy donors. Germline CDR1 is MDHEN and CDR2 is SYDVKM. The CDR3 has 14 amino acids. The V end lost 6 bases, the J end lost 0 bases, and 11 bases lay between the germline ends. This clone is a singleton in its sample. The PCR employed 60 Vbeta primers together with 13 Jbeta primers. Some clones are missing from TCRdb's copy, which holds only in-frame ones; the method was immunoSEQ multiplex PCR. The sample holds some 150,000 clones; around 85% are singletons and the top ten take about 0.9%. Specimen: PBMCs. V and J are TRBV28 and TRBJ1-1; tentatively, D is TRBD1 (6 bases). The TCR sequence derives from a woman in her thirties in good health and CMV-seronegative. CDR3 sequence: CASRGAALNTEAFF. DNA for the CDR3: TGTGCCAGCAGGGGGGCAGCCTTGAACACTGAAGCTTTCTTT. The full variable domain, with the rest looked up from reference TRBV28 and TRBJ1-1, is DVKVTQSSRYLVKRTGEKVFLECVQDMDHENMFWYRQDPGLGLRLIYFSYDVKMKEKGDIPEGYSVSREKKERFSLILESASTNQTSMYLCASRGAALNTEAFFGQGTRLTVV.